This TCR beta chain was obtained from a study of blood T cell repertoires in COVID-19. For the study at large: The origin of the acute and convalescent COVID-19 samples was the United States, Italy and Spain. Sources were T cells, B-cell-depleted T cells, or PBMCs; the material itself was cDNA or gDNA.

The junction had 0 bases not matched to a gene; V was cut back by 8 bases and J by 3 bases. The CDR3 runs 12 residues. Germline CDR1 and CDR2: LNHDA and SQIVND (reference sequence). Enrolled during active infection, Seattle patients were then followed longitudinally. The authors' processing: Amplified reference gene primers provided the basis for estimating nucleated cell counts. The protocol was immunoSEQ multiplex PCR, while the TCRdb copy is restricted to in-frame clones and leaves out a portion. Clonal size and the V and J genes are those of that table, whereas D and trimming came from the DNA. Counted here are around 370,000 clones, around nine tenths occurring once; the ten biggest clones make up 6% to 8%. This clone is a singleton in its sample.

The receptor was derived from a woman aged 70-85 years with COVID-19, enrolled during active disease. The material sequenced was peripheral blood. This sequence joins TRBV19 and TRBJ2-7; 11 nucleotides line up with TRBD1. The CDR3 nucleotides are TGTGCCAGTGGGACAGGGGGCTACGAGCAGTACTTC. Encoded protein: CASGTGGYEQYF.